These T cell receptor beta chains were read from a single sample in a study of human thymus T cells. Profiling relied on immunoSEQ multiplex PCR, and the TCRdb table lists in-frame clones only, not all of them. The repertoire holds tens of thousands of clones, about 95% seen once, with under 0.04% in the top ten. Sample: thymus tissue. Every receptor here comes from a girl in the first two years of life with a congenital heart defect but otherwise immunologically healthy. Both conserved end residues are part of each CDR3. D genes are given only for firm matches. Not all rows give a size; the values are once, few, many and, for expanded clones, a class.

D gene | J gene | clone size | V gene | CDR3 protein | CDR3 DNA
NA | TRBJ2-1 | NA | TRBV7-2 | CASSLGGLVSAGDNEQFF | TGTGCCAGCAGCTTAGGGGGGCTCGTATCGGCAGGGGACAATGAGCAGTTCTTC
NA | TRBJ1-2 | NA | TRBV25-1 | CASTMGARDGYTF | TGTGCCAGCACAATGGGGGCAAGGGATGGCTACACCTTC
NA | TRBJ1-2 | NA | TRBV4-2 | CASSQDTGTSNYGYTF | TGTGCCAGCAGCCAAGACACCGGGACATCTAACTATGGCTACACCTTC
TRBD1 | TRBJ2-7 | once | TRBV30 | CAWSYNRGAYEQYF | TGTGCCTGGAGTTACAACAGGGGTGCCTACGAGCAGTACTTC
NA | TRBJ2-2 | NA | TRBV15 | CATSRDRFGGELFF | TGTGCCACCAGCCGAGACAGGTTTGGCGGGGAGCTGTTTTTT
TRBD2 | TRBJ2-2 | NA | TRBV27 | CASSPRSLAVTGELFF | TGTGCCAGCAGTCCCCGCAGTCTAGCGGTCACCGGGGAGCTGTTTTTT
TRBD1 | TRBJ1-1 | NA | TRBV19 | CATGQGTEAFF | TGTGCCACGGGACAGGGCACTGAAGCTTTCTTT
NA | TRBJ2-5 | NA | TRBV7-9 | CASSLDVPRYQETQYF | TGTGCCAGCAGCTTAGATGTTCCGAGATACCAAGAGACCCAGTACTTC
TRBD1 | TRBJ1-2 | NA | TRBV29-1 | CSVEEGQGRTNYGYTF | TGCAGCGTTGAAGAGGGACAGGGAAGGACTAACTATGGCTACACCTTC
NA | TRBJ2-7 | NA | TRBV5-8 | CASGLVSEQYF | TGTGCCAGCGGGCTAGTCTCCGAGCAGTACTTC
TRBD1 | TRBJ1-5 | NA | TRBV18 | CASSPPPVDRADQPQHF | TGTGCCAGCTCACCCCCGCCCGTTGACAGGGCGGATCAGCCCCAGCATTTT
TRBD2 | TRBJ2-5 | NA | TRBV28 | CATRSGRDQETQYF | TGTGCCACCAGGAGCGGGAGGGATCAAGAGACCCAGTACTTC
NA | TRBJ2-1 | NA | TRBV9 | CASSVSGNEQFF | TGTGCCAGCAGCGTATCGGGCAATGAGCAGTTCTTC
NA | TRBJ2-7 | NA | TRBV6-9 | CAWELTYEQYF | TGTGCCTGGGAGCTGACCTACGAGCAGTACTTC
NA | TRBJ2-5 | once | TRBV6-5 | CASSPSRLRTQYF | TGTGCCAGCAGCCCCAGCCGTCTTCGGACCCAGTACTTC
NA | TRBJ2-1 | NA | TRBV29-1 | CSVVATYNEQFF | TGCAGCGTTGTCGCTACCTACAATGAGCAGTTCTTC
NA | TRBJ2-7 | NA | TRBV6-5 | CASSYSKGYEQYF | TGTGCCAGCAGTTACTCGAAGGGCTACGAGCAGTACTTC
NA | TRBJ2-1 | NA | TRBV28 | CASSFGLASHYNEQFF | TGTGCCAGCAGTTTCGGGCTAGCGTCCCATTACAATGAGCAGTTCTTC
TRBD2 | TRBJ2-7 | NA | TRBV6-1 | CASSEIAGGPYEQYF | TGTGCCAGCAGTGAAATAGCGGGAGGGCCGTACGAGCAGTACTTC
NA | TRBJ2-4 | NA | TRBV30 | CAWSKGGGHAKNIQYF | TGTGCCTGGAGTAAGGGCGGGGGCCATGCCAAAAACATTCAGTACTTC
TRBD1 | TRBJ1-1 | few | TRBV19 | CASSSLSDRGETEAFF | TGTGCCAGTAGTTCCCTCTCAGACAGGGGGGAGACTGAAGCTTTCTTT
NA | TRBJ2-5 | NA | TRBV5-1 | CASKAEPRTETQYF | TGCGCCAGCAAGGCGGAGCCCCGGACGGAGACCCAGTACTTC
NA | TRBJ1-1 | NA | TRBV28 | CASSSPWTASPNTEAFF | TGTGCCAGCAGCTCCCCTTGGACCGCGTCTCCGAACACTGAAGCTTTCTTT
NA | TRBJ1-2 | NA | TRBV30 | CAWRPPGPGRHYGYTF | TGTGCCTGGAGACCGCCCGGACCGGGGAGGCACTATGGCTACACCTTC
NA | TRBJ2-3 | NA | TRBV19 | CASTDLDTQYF | TGTGCCAGTACTGATCTAGATACGCAGTATTTT
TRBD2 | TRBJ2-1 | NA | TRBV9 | CASSVGVLLAAHNEQFF | TGTGCCAGCAGCGTAGGCGTCTTGCTAGCGGCACACAATGAGCAGTTCTTC
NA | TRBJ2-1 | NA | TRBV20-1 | CSAGTDNEQFF | TGCAGTGCTGGGACGGACAATGAGCAGTTCTTC
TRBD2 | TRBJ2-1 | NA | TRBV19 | CASTGARASGRGKFF | TGTGCCAGTACGGGTGCTCGCGCTAGCGGGAGAGGGAAGTTCTTC
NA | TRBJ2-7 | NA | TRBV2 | CASSGSTASSYEQYF | TGTGCCAGCAGTGGGTCAACTGCAAGCTCCTACGAGCAGTACTTC
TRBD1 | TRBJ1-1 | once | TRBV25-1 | CASSEGAADEAFF | TGTGCCAGCTCGGAGGGGGCGGCGGATGAAGCTTTCTTT
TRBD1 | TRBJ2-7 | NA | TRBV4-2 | CASSLGTGFSVEQYF | TGTGCCAGCAGCCTCGGGACAGGTTTTTCCGTCGAGCAGTACTTC
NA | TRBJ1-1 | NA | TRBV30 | CACLRGYTEAFF | TGTGCCTGCTTAAGGGGGTACACTGAAGCTTTCTTT
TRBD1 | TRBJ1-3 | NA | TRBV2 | CASSDRDRDYTIYF | TGTGCCAGCAGTGACCGGGACAGGGACTACACCATATATTTT
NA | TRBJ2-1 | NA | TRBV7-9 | CASSFNSSYNEQFF | TGTGCCAGCAGCTTTAATAGCTCCTACAATGAGCAGTTCTTC
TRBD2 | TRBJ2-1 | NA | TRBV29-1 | CSIDGTSIDEQFF | TGCAGCATTGACGGGACTAGTATTGATGAGCAGTTCTTC
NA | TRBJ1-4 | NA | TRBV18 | CASSPPRRGAGNEKLFF | TGTGCCAGCTCACCTCCGAGGAGAGGGGCAGGGAATGAAAAACTGTTTTTT
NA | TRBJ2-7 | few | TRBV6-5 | CASSYPVDEQYF | TGTGCCAGCAGTTACCCAGTCGACGAGCAGTACTTC
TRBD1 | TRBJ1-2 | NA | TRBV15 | CATSGGQGLRGYTF | TGTGCCACCAGCGGGGGACAGGGGCTGCGGGGCTACACCTTC
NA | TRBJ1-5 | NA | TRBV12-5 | CASGLDNQPQHF | TGTGCTAGTGGTTTGGACAATCAGCCCCAGCATTTT
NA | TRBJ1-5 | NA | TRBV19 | CATGTVDSNQPQHF | TGTGCCACCGGGACCGTTGATAGCAATCAGCCCCAGCATTTT
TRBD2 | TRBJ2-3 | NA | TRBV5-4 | CASSLGGRRSGRADTQYF | TGTGCCAGCAGCTTGGGGGGGCGTAGGAGCGGGAGGGCAGATACGCAGTATTTT
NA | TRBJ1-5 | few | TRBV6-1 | CASTPDPPNQPQHF | TGTGCCAGCACTCCTGACCCCCCGAATCAGCCCCAGCATTTT
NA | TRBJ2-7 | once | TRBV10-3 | CAMGSGRTYEQYF | TGTGCCATGGGGTCAGGGCGAACCTACGAGCAGTACTTC
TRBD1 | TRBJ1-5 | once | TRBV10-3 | CAISEGGRGPSSNQPQHF | TGTGCCATCAGTGAAGGAGGAAGGGGGCCCAGTAGCAATCAGCCCCAGCATTTT
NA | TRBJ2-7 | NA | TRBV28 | CASRCIDRQGSNEQYF | TGTGCCAGCAGATGTATCGATCGTCAGGGGTCCAACGAGCAGTACTTC